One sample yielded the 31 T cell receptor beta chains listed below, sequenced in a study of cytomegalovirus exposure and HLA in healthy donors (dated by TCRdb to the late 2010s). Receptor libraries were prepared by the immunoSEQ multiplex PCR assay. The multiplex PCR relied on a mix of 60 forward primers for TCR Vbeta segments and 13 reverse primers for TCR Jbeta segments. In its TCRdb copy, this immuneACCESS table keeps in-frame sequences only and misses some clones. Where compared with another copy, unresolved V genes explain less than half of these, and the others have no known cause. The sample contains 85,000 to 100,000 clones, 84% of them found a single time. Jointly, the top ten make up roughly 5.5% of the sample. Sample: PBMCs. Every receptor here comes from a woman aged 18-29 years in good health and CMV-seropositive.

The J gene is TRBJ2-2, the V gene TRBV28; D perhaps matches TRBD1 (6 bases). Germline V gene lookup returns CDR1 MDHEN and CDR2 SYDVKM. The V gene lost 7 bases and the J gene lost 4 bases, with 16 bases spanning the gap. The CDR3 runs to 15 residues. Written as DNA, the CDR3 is TGTGCCAGCAACGGACCGGGACAATTCACCGGGGAGCTGTTTTTT. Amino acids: CASNGPGQFTGELFF.

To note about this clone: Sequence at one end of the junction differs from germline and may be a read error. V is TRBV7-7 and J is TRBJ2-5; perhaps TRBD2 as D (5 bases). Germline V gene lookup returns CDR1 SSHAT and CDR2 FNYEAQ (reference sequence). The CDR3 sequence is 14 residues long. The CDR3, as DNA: TGTGCTAGCAGCCCGGGGAACGAGCGGGAGACCCAGTACTTC. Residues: CASSPGNERETQYF.

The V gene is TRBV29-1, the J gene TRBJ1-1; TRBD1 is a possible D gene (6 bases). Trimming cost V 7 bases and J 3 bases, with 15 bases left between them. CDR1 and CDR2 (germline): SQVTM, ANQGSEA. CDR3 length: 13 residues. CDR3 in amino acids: CSGERGIHTEAFF. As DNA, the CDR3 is TGCAGCGGCGAAAGGGGGATCCACACTGAAGCTTTCTTT.

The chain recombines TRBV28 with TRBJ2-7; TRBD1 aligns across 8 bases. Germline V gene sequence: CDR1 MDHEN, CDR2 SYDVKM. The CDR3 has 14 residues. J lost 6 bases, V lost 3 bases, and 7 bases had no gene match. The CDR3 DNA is TGTGCCAGCAGTTTGGACAGGGTGCTCCTCGAGCAGTACTTC. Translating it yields CASSLDRVLLEQYF.

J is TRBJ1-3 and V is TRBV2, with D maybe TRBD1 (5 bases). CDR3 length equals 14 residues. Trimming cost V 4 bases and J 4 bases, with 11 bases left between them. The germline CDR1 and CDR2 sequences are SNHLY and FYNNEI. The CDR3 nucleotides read TGTGCCAGCAGTGCCCTCCGGGGGGGAAACACCATATATTTT. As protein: CASSALRGGNTIYF.

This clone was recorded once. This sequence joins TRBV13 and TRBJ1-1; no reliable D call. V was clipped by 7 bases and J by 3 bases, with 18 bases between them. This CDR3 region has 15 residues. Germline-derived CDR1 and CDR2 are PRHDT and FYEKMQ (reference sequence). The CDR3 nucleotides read TGTGCCAGCACCCCTTTTGGAGCCGGGGACACTGAAGCTTTCTTT. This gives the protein CASTPFGAGDTEAFF.

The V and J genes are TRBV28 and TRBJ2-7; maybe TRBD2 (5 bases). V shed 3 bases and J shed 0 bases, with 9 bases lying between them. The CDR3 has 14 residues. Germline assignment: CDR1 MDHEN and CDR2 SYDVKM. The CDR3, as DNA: TGTGCCAGCAGTTTGGAAGCGGACTCCTACGAGCAGTACTTC. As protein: CASSLEADSYEQYF.

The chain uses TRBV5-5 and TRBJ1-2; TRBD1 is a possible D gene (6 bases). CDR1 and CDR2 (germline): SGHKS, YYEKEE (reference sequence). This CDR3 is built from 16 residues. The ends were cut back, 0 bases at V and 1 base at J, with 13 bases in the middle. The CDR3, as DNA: TGTGCCAGCAGCTTGGGGGCAGGGGTCGGTAACTATGGCTACACCTTC. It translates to CASSLGAGVGNYGYTF.

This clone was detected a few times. The CDR3 protein is CASSPSGPGVQETQYF. The CDR3 DNA reads as TGTGCCAGCAGCCCCTCGGGACCGGGAGTCCAAGAGACCCAGTACTTC. The chain links TRBV4-2 to TRBJ2-5; D perhaps matches TRBD2 (6 bases). This CDR3 comprises 16 residues. V was clipped by 4 bases and J by 1 base, with 16 bases between them. Germline CDR1 LGHNA, CDR2 YNFKEQ.

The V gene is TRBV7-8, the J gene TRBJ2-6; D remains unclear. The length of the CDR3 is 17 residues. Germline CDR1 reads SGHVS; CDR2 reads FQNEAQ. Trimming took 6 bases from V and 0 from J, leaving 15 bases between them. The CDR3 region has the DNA TGTGCCAGCAGTTACGACATCAGGATCTCTGGGGCCAACGTCCTGACTTTC. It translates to CASSYDIRISGANVLTF. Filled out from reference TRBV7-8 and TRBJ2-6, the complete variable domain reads GAGVSQSPRYKVAKRGQDVALRCDPISGHVSLFWYQQALGQGPEFLTYFQNEAQLDKSGLPSDRFFAERPEGSVSTLKIQRTQQEDSAVYLCASSYDIRISGANVLTFGAGSRLTVL.

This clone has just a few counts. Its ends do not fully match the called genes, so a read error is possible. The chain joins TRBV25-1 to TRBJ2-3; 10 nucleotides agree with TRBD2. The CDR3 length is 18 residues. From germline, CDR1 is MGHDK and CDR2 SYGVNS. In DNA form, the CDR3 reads TGTGCCATCAGTGAAAAGCTAGCGGGAGTTGGGTCCACAGATACGCAGTATTTT. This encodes CAISEKLAGVGSTDTQYF. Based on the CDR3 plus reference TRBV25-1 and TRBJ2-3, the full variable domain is EADIYQTPRYLVIGTGKKITLECSQTMGHDKMYWYQQDPGMELHLIHYSYGVNSTEKGDLSSESTVSRIRTEHFPLTLESARPSHTSQYLCAISEKLAGVGSTDTQYFGPGTRLTVL.

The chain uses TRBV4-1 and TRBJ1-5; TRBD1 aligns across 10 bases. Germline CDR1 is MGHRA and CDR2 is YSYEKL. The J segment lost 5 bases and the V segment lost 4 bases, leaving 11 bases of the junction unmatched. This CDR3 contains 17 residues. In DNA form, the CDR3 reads TGCGCCAGCAGCCCCCTTTGGGGACAGGGGATTCATCAGCCCCAGCATTTT. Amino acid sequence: CASSPLWGQGIHQPQHF.

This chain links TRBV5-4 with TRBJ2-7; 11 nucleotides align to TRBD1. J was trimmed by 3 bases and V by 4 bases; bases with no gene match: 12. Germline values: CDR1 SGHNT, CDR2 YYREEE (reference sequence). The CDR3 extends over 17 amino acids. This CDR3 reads CASSAGPGQGVVYEQYF. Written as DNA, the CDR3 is TGTGCCAGCAGCGCCGGCCCGGGACAGGGGGTTGTCTACGAGCAGTACTTC.

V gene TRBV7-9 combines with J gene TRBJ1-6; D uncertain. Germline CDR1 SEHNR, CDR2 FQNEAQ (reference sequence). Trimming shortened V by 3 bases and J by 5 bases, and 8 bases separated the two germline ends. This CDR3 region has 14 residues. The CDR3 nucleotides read TGTGCCAGCAGCTTCCGCAGTGATAATTCACCCCTCCACTTT. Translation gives CASSFRSDNSPLHF.

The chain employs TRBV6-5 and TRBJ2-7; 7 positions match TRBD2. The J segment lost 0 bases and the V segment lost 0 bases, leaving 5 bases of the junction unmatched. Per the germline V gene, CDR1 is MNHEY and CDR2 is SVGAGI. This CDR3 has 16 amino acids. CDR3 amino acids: CASSYSGGVPSYEQYF. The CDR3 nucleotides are TGTGCCAGCAGTTACTCGGGGGGGGTTCCCTCCTACGAGCAGTACTTC.

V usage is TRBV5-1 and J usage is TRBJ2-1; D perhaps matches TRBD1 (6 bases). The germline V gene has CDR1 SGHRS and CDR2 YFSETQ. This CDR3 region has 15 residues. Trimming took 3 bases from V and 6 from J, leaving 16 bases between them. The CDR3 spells CASSSSFDRPNEQFF. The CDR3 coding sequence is TGCGCCAGCAGCTCCTCCTTCGACAGGCCCAATGAGCAGTTCTTC.

Here the CDR3 reads CASSSQGNQPQHF. The CDR3 region has the DNA TGTGCCAGCAGTTCCCAGGGTAACCAGCCCCAGCATTTT. The chain joins TRBV6-5 to TRBJ1-5; perhaps TRBD1 as D (5 bases). This CDR3 comprises 13 residues. From germline, CDR1 is MNHEY and CDR2 SVGAGI. V lost 4 bases, J lost 7 bases, and 11 bases lay in between.

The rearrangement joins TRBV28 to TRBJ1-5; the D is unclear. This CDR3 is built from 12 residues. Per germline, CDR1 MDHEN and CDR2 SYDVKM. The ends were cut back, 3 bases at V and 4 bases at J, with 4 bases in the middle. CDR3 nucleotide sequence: TGTGCCAGCAGTTTTGAGAATCAGCCCCAGCATTTT. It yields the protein CASSFENQPQHF.

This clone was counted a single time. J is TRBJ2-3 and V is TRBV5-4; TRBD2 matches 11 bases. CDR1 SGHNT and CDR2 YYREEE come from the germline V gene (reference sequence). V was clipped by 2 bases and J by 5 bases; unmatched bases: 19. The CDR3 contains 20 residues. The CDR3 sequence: CASSFLWVVSGRASVDTQYF. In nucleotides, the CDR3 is TGTGCCAGCAGCTTTTTGTGGGTTGTTAGCGGGAGGGCCAGCGTAGATACGCAGTATTTT.

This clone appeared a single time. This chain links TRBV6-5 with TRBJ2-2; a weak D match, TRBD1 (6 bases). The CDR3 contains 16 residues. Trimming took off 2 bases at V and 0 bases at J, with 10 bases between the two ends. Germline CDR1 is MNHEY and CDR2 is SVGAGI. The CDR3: CASSYGTFANTGELFF. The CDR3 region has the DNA TGTGCCAGCAGTTACGGGACATTCGCGAACACCGGGGAGCTGTTTTTT.

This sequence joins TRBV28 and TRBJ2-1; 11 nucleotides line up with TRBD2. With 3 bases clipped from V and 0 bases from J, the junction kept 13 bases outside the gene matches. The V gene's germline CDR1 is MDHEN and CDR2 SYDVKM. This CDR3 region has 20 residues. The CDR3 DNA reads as TGTGCCAGCAGTTTCCCGACACTCCGGACTAGCGGGTACTCCTACAATGAGCAGTTCTTC. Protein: CASSFPTLRTSGYSYNEQFF.

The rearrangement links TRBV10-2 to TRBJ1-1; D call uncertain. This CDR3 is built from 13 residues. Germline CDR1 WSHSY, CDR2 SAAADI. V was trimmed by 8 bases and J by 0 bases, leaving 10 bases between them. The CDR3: CASWEGMNTEAFF. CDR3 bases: TGCGCCAGCTGGGAGGGTATGAACACTGAAGCTTTCTTT.

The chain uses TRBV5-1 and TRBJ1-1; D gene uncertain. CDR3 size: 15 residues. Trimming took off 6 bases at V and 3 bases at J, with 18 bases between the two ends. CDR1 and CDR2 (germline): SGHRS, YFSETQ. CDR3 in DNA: TGCGCCAGCACCGAGGGCGGAGGGTCTCACACTGAAGCTTTCTTT. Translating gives CASTEGGGSHTEAFF.

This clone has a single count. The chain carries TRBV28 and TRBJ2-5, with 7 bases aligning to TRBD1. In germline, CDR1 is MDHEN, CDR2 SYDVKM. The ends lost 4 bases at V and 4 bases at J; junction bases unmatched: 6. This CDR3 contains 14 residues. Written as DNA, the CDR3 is TGTGCCAGCAGTTCCGACAGGGACCGAGAGACCCAGTACTTC. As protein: CASSSDRDRETQYF.

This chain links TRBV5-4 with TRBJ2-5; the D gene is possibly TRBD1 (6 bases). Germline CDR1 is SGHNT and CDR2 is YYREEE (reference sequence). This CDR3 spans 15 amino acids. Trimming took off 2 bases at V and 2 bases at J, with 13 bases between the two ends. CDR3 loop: CASSFPPGAQETQYF. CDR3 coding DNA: TGTGCCAGCAGCTTCCCCCCAGGGGCGCAAGAGACCCAGTACTTC. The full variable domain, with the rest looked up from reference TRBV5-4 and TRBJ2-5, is ETGVTQSPTHLIKTRGQQVTLRCSSQSGHNTVSWYQQALGQGPQFIFQYYREEENGRGNFPPRFSGLQFPNYSSELNVNALELDDSALYLCASSFPPGAQETQYFGPGTRLLVL.

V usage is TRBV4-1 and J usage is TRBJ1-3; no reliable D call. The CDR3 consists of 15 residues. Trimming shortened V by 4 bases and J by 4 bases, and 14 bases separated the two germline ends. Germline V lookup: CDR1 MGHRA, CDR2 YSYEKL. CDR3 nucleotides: TGCGCCAGCAGCCCCTCGGGTGTGGCGGGAAACACCATATATTTT. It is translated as CASSPSGVAGNTIYF.

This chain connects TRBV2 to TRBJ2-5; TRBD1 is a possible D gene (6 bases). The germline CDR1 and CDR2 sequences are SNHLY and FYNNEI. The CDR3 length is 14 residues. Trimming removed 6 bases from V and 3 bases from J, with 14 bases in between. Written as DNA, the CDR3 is TGTGCCAGCAGGACCGGGACAACAGAAGAGACCCAGTACTTC. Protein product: CASRTGTTEETQYF. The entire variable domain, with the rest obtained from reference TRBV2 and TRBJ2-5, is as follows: EPEVTQTPSHQVTQMGQEVILRCVPISNHLYFYWYRQILGQKVEFLVSFYNNEISEKSEIFDDQFSVERPDGSNFTLKIRSTKLEDSAMYFCASRTGTTEETQYFGPGTRLLVL.

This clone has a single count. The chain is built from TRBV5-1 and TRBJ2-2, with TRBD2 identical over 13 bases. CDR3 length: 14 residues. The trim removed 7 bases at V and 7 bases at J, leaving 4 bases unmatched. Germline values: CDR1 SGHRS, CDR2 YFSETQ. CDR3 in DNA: TGCGCCAGCGGACTAGCGGGAGTAAGCGGGGAGCTGTTTTTT. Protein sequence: CASGLAGVSGELFF.

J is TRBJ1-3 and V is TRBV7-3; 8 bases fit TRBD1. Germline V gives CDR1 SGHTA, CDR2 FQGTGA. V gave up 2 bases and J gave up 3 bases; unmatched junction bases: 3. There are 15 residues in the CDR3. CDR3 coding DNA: TGTGCCAGCAGCTTATCAGGGGGCTATGGAAACACCATATATTTT. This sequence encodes CASSLSGGYGNTIYF.

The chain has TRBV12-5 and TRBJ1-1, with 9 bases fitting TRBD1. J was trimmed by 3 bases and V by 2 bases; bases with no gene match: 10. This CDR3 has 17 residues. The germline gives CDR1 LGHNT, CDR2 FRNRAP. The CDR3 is CASGLSRWDRADTEAFF. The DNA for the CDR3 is TGTGCTAGTGGTTTGTCCCGATGGGACAGGGCCGACACTGAAGCTTTCTTT.

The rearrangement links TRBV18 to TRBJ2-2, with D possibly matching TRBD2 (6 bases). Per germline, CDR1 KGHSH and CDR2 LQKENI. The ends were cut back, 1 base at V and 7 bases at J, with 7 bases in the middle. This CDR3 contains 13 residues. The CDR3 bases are TGTGCCAGCTCACCACGGGAGGACGGGGAGCTGTTTTTT. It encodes CASSPREDGELFF.